The 13 T cell receptor beta chains below come from one sample, sequenced in a study of T cell repertoires in cytomegalovirus infection. The antigens for these receptors are not known. TCRdb re-called the reads with MiXCR, one entry per CDR3 protein. The table has hundreds of thousands of distinct CDR3 sequences, about 33% seen once. Sequenced material: cultured PBMCs, taken from culture after CMV antigen stimulation. The receptors originated from a human donor in good health (CMV status not recorded). Some clones in this sample may be carry-over from other donors' samples.

Only a few counts were recorded for this clonotype. The chain links TRBV12-3 or TRBV12-4 to TRBJ1-3; no firm D call. The CDR3 extends over 14 amino acids. Trimming cost V 6 bases and J 3 bases, with 12 bases left between them. The CDR3, as DNA: TGTGCCAGCAGCCCTACCTGGGTTGGAAACACCATATATTTT. Translation gives CASSPTWVGNTIYF.

This clonotype has more than one count but fewer than ten. This chain connects TRBV6-1 to TRBJ2-2; maybe TRBD1 (5 bases). The germline V gene encodes CDR1 MNHNS and CDR2 SASEGT. With 10 bases removed from V and 4 bases from J, the gap between germline ends came to 10 bases. CDR3 size: 12 residues. CDR3 protein: CATQGGTGELFF. CDR3 nucleotides: TGTGCCACGCAGGGTGGCACCGGGGAGCTGTTTTTT.

This chain joins TRBV11-2 and TRBJ2-4; TRBD2 agrees at 10 bases. The V gene's germline CDR1 is SGHAT and CDR2 FQNNGV. The CDR3 totals 17 residues. V shed 5 bases, J shed 2 bases, and the junction held 9 bases outside the gene matches. In DNA, the CDR3 is TGTGCCAGCAGCAAAGGTGGACTAGCGGCAACCAAAAACATTCAGTACTTC. It yields the protein CASSKGGLAATKNIQYF.

This clonotype was found a few times. This chain uses TRBV6-2 or TRBV6-3 with TRBJ2-3; D is ambiguous. V lost 4 bases to trimming and J lost 0 bases, with 14 bases between them. The germline V gene encodes CDR1 MNHEY and CDR2 SVGEGT. The CDR3 is made up of 16 amino acids. In nucleotides, the CDR3 is TGTGCCAGCAGTTCCTGGGGAAGTGTTAGCACAGATACGCAGTATTTT. Residues: CASSSWGSVSTDTQYF.

As concerns this clonotype: A read error is possible here, since a much larger clone lies one base away. The V and J genes are TRBV7-2 and TRBJ2-1, with 10 bases fitting TRBD2. Germline values: CDR1 SGHTA, CDR2 FQGNSA. CDR3 length: 20 amino acids. CDR3 loop: CASAKPGLAGDESSYNERFF. CDR3 DNA: TGTGCCAGCGCTAAACCGGGGCTAGCGGGAGACGAGTCCTCCTACAATGAGCGGTTCTTC.

The sample holds many counts of this clonotype. V gene TRBV7-2 combines with J gene TRBJ2-5, with D perhaps TRBD2 (6 bases). The DNA end is more similar to TRBJ2-3, so the J call may be wrong. The length of the CDR3 is 13 residues. The V gene's germline CDR1 is SGHTA and CDR2 FQGNSA. CDR3 region: CASSLGDGGTQYF. The CDR3, as DNA: TGTGCCAGCAGCTTAGGTGACGGGGGTACGCAGTATTTT.

J is TRBJ2-7 and V is TRBV6-2 or TRBV6-3; 7 nucleotides match TRBD1. CDR3 length: 15 residues. The germline V gene has CDR1 MNHEY and CDR2 SVGEGT. The V and J ends lost 6 bases and 2 bases, in that order; junction bases with no gene match: 10. This chain's CDR3 is CASSPPGQVPYEQYF. CDR3 coding DNA: TGTGCCAGCAGCCCACCCGGACAGGTACCCTACGAGCAGTACTTC.

The chain links TRBV27 to TRBJ2-1; D is undetermined. Trimming pared 5 bases from V and 1 base from J, leaving 18 bases between. CDR1 is MNHEY and CDR2 is SMNVEV in the germline V gene (reference sequence). The CDR3 contains 17 residues. Here the CDR3 reads CASSALAGVASYNEQFF. CDR3 nucleotides: TGTGCCAGCAGTGCCCTGGCCGGAGTGGCGTCCTACAATGAGCAGTTCTTC.

The chain couples TRBV4-1 to TRBJ1-5, with a tentative D call TRBD1 (5 bases). This CDR3 is built from 14 residues. Germline CDR1 reads MGHRA; CDR2 reads YSYEKL. Trimming pared 4 bases from V and 5 bases from J, leaving 12 bases between. The CDR3 region has the DNA TGCGCCAGCAGCCTTCGGGGGGTACATCAGCCCCAGCATTTT. This sequence encodes CASSLRGVHQPQHF.

This clonotype was seen repeatedly, ten times or more. This rearrangement joins TRBV7-8 to TRBJ1-4; D gene uncertain. This CDR3 is 15 amino acids long. The V and J ends lost 3 bases and 3 bases respectively, with 11 bases between them. In germline, CDR1 is SGHVS, CDR2 FQNEAQ. CDR3 sequence reads: CASSFLTGANEKLFF. The CDR3 coding sequence is TGTGCCAGCAGCTTTTTAACTGGAGCTAATGAAAAACTGTTTTTT.

Ten or more counts support this clonotype. The chain links TRBV4-1 to TRBJ1-6; D remains ambiguous. V dropped 1 base and J dropped 9 bases, with 7 bases sitting between them. The CDR3 spans 13 residues. Germline CDR1 reads MGHRA; CDR2 reads YSYEKL. CDR3 region: CASSQAQPSPLHF. The CDR3 DNA reads as TGCGCCAGCAGCCAAGCCCAGCCTTCACCCCTCCACTTT.

This clonotype has just a few counts. V gene TRBV7-9 combines with J gene TRBJ1-5; D unresolved. This CDR3 is 13 amino acids long. Deletions cut 2 bases from V and 6 bases from J, with 8 bases between. Looked up from germline, CDR1 is SEHNR and CDR2 is FQNEAQ (reference sequence). CDR3: CASSLSKSQPQHF. The CDR3, as DNA: TGTGCCAGCAGCTTATCTAAGAGTCAGCCCCAGCATTTT.

This chain links TRBV10-3 with TRBJ2-1, with D unresolved. Trimming pared 6 bases from V and 8 bases from J, leaving 11 bases between. In germline, CDR1 is ENHRY, CDR2 SYGVKD. The CDR3 length is 12 residues. For the CDR3, the DNA is TGTGCCATCAGATCCCATGAGGATGAGCAGTTCTTC. Protein product: CAIRSHEDEQFF.